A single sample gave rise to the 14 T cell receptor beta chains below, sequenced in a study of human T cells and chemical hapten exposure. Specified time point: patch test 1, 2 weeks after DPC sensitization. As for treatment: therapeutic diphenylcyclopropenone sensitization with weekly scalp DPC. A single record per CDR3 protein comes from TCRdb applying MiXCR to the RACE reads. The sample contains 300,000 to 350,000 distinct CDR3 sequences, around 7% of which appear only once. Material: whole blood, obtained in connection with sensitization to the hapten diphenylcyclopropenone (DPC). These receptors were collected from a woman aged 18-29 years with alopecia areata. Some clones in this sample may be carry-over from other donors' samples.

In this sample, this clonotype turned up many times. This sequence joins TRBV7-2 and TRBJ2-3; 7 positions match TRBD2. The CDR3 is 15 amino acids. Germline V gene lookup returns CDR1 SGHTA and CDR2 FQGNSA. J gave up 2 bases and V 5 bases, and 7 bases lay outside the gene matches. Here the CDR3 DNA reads TGTGCCAGCAGCCAGGGAGGGCTATTCACAGATACGCAGTATTTT. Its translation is CASSQGGLFTDTQYF.

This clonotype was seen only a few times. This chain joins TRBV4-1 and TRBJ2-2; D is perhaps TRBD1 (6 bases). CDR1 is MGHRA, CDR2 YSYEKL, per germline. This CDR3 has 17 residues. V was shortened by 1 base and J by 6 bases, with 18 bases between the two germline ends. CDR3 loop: CASSQVGGDGKSGELFF. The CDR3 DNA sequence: TGCGCCAGCAGCCAAGTAGGGGGAGACGGGAAGTCCGGGGAGCTGTTTTTT.

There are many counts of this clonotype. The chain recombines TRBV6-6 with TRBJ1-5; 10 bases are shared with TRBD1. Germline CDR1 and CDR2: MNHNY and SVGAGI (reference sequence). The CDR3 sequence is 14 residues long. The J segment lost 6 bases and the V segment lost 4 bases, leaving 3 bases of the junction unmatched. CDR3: CASSSTGGSQPQHF. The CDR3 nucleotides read TGTGCCAGCAGTTCGACAGGGGGCTCTCAGCCCCAGCATTTT.

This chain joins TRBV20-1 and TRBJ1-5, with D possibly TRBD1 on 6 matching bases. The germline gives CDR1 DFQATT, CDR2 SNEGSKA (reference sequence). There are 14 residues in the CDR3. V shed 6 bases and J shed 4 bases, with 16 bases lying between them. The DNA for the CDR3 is TGCAGTGCGCACGACGTCAGGGGAAATCAGCCCCAGCATTTT. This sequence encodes CSAHDVRGNQPQHF.

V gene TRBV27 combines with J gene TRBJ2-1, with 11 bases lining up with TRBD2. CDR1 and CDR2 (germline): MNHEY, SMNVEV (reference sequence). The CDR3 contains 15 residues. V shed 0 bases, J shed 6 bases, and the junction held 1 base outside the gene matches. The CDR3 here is CASSLSSGGGNEQFF. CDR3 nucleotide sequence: TGTGCCAGCAGTTTATCTAGCGGGGGGGGCAATGAGCAGTTCTTC.

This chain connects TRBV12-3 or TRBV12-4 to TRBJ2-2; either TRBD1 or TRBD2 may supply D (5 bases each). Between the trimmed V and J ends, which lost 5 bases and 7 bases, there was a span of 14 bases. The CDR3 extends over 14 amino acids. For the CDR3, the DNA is TGTGCCAGCAGTACCGGGGCGGCGGTCGGGGAGCTGTTTTTT. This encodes CASSTGAAVGELFF.

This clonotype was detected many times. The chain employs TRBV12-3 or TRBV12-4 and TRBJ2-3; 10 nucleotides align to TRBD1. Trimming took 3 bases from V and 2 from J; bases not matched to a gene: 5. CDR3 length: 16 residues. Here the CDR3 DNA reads TGTGCCAGCAGTTTCGGGACAGGGGCCAACACAGATACGCAGTATTTT. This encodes CASSFGTGANTDTQYF.

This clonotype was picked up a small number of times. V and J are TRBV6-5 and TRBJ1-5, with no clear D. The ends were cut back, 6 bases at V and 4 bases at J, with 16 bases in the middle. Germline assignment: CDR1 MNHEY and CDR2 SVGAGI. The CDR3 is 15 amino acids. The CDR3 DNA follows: TGTGCCAGCAGACCCGACGGGATAGATAATCAGCCCCAGCATTTT. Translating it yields CASRPDGIDNQPQHF.

This CDR3 reads CASNRERNQPQHF. DNA for the CDR3: TGTGCCAGCAACAGGGAGCGCAATCAGCCCCAGCATTTT. The rearrangement uses TRBV2 and TRBJ1-5, with D perhaps matching TRBD1 (6 bases). This CDR3 region has 13 residues. Looked up from germline, CDR1 is SNHLY and CDR2 is FYNNEI. Trimming removed 7 bases at V and 2 bases at J, with 9 bases between.

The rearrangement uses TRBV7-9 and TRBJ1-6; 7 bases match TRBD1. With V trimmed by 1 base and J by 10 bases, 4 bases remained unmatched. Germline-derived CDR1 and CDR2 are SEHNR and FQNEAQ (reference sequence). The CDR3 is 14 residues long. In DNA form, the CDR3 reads TGTGCCAGCAGCTTAGAGTCAGGGGGATCACCCCTCCACTTT. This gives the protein CASSLESGGSPLHF. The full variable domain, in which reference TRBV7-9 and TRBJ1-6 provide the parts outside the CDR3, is DTGVSQNPRHKITKRGQNVTFRCDPISEHNRLYWYRQTLGQGPEFLTYFQNEAQLEKSRLLSDRFSAERPKGSFSTLEIQRTEQGDSAMYLCASSLESGGSPLHFGNGTRLTVT.

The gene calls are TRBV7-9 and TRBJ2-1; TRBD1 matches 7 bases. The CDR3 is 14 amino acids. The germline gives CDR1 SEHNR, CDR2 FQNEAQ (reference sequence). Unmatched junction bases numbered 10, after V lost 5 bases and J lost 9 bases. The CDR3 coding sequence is TGTGCCAGCAGCCTAAGACAGGGAATCACTGAGCAGTTCTTC. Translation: CASSLRQGITEQFF. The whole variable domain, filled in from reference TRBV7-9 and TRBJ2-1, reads DTGVSQNPRHKITKRGQNVTFRCDPISEHNRLYWYRQTLGQGPEFLTYFQNEAQLEKSRLLSDRFSAERPKGSFSTLEIQRTEQGDSAMYLCASSLRQGITEQFFGPGTRLTVL.

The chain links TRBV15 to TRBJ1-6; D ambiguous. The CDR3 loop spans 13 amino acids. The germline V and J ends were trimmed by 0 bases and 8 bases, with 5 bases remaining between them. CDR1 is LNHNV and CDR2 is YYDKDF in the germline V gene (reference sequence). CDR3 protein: CATSRDQDSPLHF. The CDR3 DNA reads TGTGCCACCAGCAGAGATCAGGATTCACCCCTCCACTTT.

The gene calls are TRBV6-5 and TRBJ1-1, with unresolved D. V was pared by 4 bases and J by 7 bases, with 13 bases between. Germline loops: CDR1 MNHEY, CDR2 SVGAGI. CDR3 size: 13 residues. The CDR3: CASSFRWANEAFF. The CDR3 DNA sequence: TGTGCCAGCAGTTTTAGGTGGGCAAATGAAGCTTTCTTT.

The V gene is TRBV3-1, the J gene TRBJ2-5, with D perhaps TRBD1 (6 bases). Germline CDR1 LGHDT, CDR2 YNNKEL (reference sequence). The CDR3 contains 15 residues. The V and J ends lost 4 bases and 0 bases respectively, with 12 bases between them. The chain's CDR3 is CASSLQTGNQETQYF. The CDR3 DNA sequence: TGTGCCAGCAGCCTTCAGACAGGCAACCAAGAGACCCAGTACTTC.